This T cell receptor (beta chain) was profiled in a study of CD8+ T cells in alopecia areata. Turning to the study itself: Each day, treated patients took oral tofacitinib twice, at 5 to 10 mg per dose. Tofacitinib administration persisted for 6 to 18 months, succeeded by 6 months off drug.

Unmatched junction bases numbered 7, after V lost 1 base and J lost 6 bases. This CDR3 comprises 16 residues. CDR1 and CDR2 from the germline V gene are SGHTA and FQGNSA. Remarks on this clone: Its antigen is as yet unknown.

Reverse transcription of extracted RNA yielded cDNA, which provided the sequencing template. Profiled with immunoSEQ multiplex PCR; TCRdb holds only in-frame clones, not every one. Of over 110,000 clones in the sample, approximately 50% were seen once. Study-wide results and caveats: Among patients, TCR sharing was less clear than in mice, a difference possibly due in part to HLA diversity in the patient population. Researchers report lesional scalp, most notably alopecia totalis/universalis, outstripped normal scalp in clonality.

The specimen was CD4+ T cells sorted from blood, collected at week 0. The receptor comes from a human donor with alopecia areata. V and J are TRBV7-2 and TRBJ2-7, with 12 positions matching TRBD2. CDR3 region: CASSLVLTSGRGEQYF. As DNA, the CDR3 is TGTGCCAGCAGCTTAGTTTTGACTAGCGGGAGAGGCGAGCAGTACTTC.